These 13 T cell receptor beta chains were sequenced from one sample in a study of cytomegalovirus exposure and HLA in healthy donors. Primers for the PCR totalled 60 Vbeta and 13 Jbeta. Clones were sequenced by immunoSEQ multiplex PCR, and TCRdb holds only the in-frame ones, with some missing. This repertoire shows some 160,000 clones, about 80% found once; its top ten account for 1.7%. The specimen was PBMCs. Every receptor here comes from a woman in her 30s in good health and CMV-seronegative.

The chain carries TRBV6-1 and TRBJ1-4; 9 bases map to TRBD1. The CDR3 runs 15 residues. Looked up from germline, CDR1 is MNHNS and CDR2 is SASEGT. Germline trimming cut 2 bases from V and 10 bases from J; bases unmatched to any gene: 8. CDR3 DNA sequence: TGTGCCAGCAGTGAAAGGACAGGGGCCTTTGTAAAACTGTTTTTT. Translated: CASSERTGAFVKLFF.

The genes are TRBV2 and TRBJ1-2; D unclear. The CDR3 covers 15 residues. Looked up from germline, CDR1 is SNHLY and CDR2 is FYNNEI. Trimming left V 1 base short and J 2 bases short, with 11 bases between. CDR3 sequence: CASSEGGIINYGYTF. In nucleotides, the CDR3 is TGTGCCAGCAGTGAAGGAGGGATAATCAACTATGGCTACACCTTC. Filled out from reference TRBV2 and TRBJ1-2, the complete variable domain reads EPEVTQTPSHQVTQMGQEVILRCVPISNHLYFYWYRQILGQKVEFLVSFYNNEISEKSEIFDDQFSVERPDGSNFTLKIRSTKLEDSAMYFCASSEGGIINYGYTFGSGTRLTVV.

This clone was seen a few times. The CDR3 nucleotides are TGTGCCAGCAGTGAAGCGCTTGGAGCGGGGGGCTACACCTTC. Translating it yields CASSEALGAGGYTF. The V and J genes are TRBV2 and TRBJ1-2; unclear D gene. V was pared by 0 bases and J by 8 bases, with 13 bases between. Germline CDR1 and CDR2: SNHLY and FYNNEI. The CDR3 extends over 14 amino acids.

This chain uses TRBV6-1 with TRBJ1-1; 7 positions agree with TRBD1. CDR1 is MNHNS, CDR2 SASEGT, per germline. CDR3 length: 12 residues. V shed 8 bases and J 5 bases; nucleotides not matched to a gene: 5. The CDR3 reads CASRTGVTEAFF. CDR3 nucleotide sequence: TGTGCCAGCCGAACAGGGGTTACTGAAGCTTTCTTT.

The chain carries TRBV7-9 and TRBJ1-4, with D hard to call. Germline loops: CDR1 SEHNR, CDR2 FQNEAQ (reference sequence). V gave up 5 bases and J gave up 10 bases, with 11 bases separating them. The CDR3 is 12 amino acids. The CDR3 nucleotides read TGTGCCAGCAGCCCCCTGGAGGGAAAACTGTTTTTT. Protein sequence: CASSPLEGKLFF.

The CDR3 is CATDKDYGYTF. The CDR3 DNA reads TGTGCCACCGACAAGGACTATGGCTACACCTTC. The chain uses TRBV7-9 and TRBJ1-2; the D is unclear. Germline V gives CDR1 SEHNR, CDR2 FQNEAQ (reference sequence). The length of the CDR3 is 11 residues. Trimming removed 10 bases at V and 3 bases at J, with 9 bases between.

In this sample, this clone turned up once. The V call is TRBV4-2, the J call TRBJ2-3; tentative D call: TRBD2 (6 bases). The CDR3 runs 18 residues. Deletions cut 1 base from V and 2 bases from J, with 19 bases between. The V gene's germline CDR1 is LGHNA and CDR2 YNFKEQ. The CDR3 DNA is TGTGCCAGCAGCCAAGGAGGGACTTACGAATCTGTCACAGATACGCAGTATTTT. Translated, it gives CASSQGGTYESVTDTQYF.

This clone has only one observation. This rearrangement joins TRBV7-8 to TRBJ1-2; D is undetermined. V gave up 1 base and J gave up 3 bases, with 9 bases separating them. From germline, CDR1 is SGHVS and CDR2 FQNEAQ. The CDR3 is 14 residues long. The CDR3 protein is CASSLEPRYYGYTF. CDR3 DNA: TGTGCCAGCAGCTTAGAACCCAGGTACTATGGCTACACCTTC. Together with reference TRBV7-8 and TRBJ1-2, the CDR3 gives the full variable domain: GAGVSQSPRYKVAKRGQDVALRCDPISGHVSLFWYQQALGQGPEFLTYFQNEAQLDKSGLPSDRFFAERPEGSVSTLKIQRTQQEDSAVYLCASSLEPRYYGYTFGSGTRLTVV.

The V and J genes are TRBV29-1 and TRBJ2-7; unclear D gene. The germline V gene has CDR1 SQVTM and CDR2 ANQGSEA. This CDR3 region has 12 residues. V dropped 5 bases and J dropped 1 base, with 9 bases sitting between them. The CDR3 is CSVKELSYEQYF. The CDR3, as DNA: TGCAGCGTTAAGGAGCTGTCCTACGAGCAGTACTTC.

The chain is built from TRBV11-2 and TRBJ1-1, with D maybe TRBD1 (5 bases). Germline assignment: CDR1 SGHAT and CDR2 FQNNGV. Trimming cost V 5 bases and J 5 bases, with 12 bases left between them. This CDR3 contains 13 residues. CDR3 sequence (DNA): TGTGCCAGCAGCCCGGGGGGGTGGACTGAAGCTTTCTTT. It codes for CASSPGGWTEAFF.

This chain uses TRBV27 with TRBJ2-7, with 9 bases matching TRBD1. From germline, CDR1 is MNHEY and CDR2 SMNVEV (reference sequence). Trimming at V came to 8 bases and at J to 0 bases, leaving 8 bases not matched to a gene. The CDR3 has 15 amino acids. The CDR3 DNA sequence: TGTGCCAGCGGACCGGGACAGGGATTCTCCTACGAGCAGTACTTC. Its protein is CASGPGQGFSYEQYF.

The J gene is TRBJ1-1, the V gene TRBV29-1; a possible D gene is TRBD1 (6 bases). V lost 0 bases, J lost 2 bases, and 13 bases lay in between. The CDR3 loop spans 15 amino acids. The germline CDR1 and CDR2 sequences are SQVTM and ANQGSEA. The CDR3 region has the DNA TGCAGCGTTGAAGATTCAGGGACAAGCAACACTGAAGCTTTCTTT. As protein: CSVEDSGTSNTEAFF.

The CDR3 protein is CASSAGTGGAYNSPLHF. CDR3 nucleotides: TGTGCCAGCAGCGCCGGGACAGGGGGCGCCTATAATTCACCCCTCCACTTT. This chain joins TRBV9 and TRBJ1-6; 12 bases are a match to TRBD1. Germline lookup yields CDR1 SGDLS and CDR2 YYNGEE. V gave up 3 bases and J gave up 2 bases; unmatched junction bases: 3. The CDR3 consists of 17 residues.